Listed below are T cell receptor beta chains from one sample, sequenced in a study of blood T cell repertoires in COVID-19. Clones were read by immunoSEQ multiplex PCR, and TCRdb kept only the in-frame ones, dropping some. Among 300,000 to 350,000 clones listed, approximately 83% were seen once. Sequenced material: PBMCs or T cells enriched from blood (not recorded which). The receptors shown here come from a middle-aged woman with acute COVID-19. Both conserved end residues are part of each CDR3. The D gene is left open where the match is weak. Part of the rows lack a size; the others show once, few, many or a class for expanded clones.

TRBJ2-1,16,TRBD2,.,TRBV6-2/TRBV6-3,CASSSGLAGAYNEQFF,TGTGCCAGCAGCTCGGGACTAGCGGGGGCCTACAATGAGCAGTTCTTC
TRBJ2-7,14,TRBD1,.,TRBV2,CASSGQGGPYEQYF,TGTGCCAGCAGCGGACAGGGCGGCCCCTACGAGCAGTACTTC
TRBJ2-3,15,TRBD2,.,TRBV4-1,CASSQSGLATDTQYF,TGCGCCAGCAGCCAATCGGGACTAGCCACAGATACGCAGTATTTT
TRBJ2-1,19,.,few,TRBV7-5,CARSLAPGASGREGGEQFF,TGTGCCAGAAGCTTAGCGCCTGGCGCTAGCGGGAGGGAGGGGGGTGAGCAGTTCTTC
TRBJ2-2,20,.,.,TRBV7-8,CASTLAGGAGTRKNTGELFF,TGTGCCAGCACCCTCGCAGGTGGGGCGGGAACGAGAAAGAACACCGGGGAGCTGTTTTTT
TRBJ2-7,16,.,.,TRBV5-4,CASSLVGGGPPYEQYF,TGTGCCAGCAGCTTGGTTGGAGGGGGCCCTCCATACGAGCAGTACTTC
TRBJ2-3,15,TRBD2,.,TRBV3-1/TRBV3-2,CASSQQAGGTDTQYF,TGTGCCAGCAGCCAACAAGCGGGGGGCACAGATACGCAGTATTTT
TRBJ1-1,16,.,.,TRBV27,CASSPSALRVGTEAFF,TGTGCCAGCAGCCCATCGGCCCTCAGGGTGGGTACTGAAGCTTTCTTT
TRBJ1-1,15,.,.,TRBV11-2,CASSFTTMSVTEAFF,TGTGCCAGCAGCTTTACTACGATGAGCGTGACTGAAGCTTTCTTT
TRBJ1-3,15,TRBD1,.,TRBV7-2,CASSSRGPTGNTIYF,TGTGCCAGCAGCTCTAGGGGGCCGACTGGAAACACCATATATTTT
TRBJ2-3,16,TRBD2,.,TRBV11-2,CASSSDRGGPTDTQYF,TGTGCCAGCAGTAGCGATCGGGGGGGGCCGACAGATACGCAGTATTTT
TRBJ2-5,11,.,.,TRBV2,CASSDGGTQYF,TGTGCCAGCAGTGATGGAGGGACCCAGTACTTC
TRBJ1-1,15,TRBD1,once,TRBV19,CASSPLAGTGAEAFF,TGTGCCAGTAGTCCCTTAGCCGGGACAGGGGCTGAAGCTTTCTTT
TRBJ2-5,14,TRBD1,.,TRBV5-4,CASSLAGQGETQYF,TGTGCCAGCAGCTTGGCCGGACAGGGAGAGACCCAGTACTTC
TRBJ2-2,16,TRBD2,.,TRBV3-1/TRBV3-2,CASSQDASGRIGELFF,TGTGCCAGCAGCCAAGACGCCAGCGGGAGGATCGGGGAGCTGTTTTTT
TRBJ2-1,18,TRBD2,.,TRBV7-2,CASSLPLSGRASYNEQFF,TGTGCCAGCAGCTTACCCTTAAGCGGGAGGGCCTCCTACAATGAGCAGTTCTTC
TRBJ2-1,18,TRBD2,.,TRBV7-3,CASSSTSPLGGVNNEQFF,TGTGCCAGCAGCTCCACCTCGCCGTTGGGGGGGGTAAACAATGAGCAGTTCTTC
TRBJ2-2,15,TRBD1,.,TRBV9,CASSVEDRAVGELFF,TGTGCCAGCAGCGTAGAGGACAGGGCGGTAGGGGAGCTGTTTTTT
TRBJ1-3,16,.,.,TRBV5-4,CASSLTGTLSGNTIYF,TGTGCCAGCAGCTTGACCGGGACACTCTCTGGAAACACCATATATTTT
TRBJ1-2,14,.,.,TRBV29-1,CSVEWAHINYGYTF,TGCAGCGTTGAATGGGCCCACATAAACTATGGCTACACCTTC
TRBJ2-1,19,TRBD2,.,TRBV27,CASNLAGTSGFSSYNEQFF,TGTGCCAGCAACCTTGCCGGGACTAGCGGGTTTAGCTCCTACAATGAGCAGTTCTTC
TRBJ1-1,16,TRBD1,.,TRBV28,CASSSPGGAGNTEAFF,TGTGCCAGCAGTTCACCAGGGGGCGCGGGGAACACTGAAGCTTTCTTT
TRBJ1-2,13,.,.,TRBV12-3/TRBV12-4,CASRTAGFYGYTF,TGTGCCAGCAGGACAGCTGGATTCTATGGCTACACCTTC
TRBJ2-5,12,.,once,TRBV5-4,CASSLTGETQYF,TGTGCCAGCAGCTTGACCGGAGAGACCCAGTACTTC
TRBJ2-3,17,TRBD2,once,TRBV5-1,CASSLRASGGDTDTQYF,TGCGCCAGCAGCTTGCGGGCTAGCGGGGGGGACACAGATACGCAGTATTTT
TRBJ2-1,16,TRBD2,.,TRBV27,CASSLSPSGWNNEQFF,TGTGCCAGCAGTTTATCGCCTAGCGGGTGGAACAATGAGCAGTTCTTC
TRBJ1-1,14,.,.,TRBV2,CATGSQGFRSEAFF,TGTGCCACAGGTTCTCAGGGATTTCGGTCTGAAGCTTTCTTT
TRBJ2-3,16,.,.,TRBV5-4,CASSPYLALRGNTQYF,TGTGCCAGCAGCCCGTATTTAGCTCTCAGAGGGAATACGCAGTATTTT
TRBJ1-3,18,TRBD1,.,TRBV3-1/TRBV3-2,CASSQVGGTAYSGNTIYF,TGTGCCAGCAGCCAAGTAGGAGGGACAGCTTACTCTGGAAACACCATATATTTT
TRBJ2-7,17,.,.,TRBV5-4,CASSPRGGRLTSYEQYF,TGTGCCAGCAGCCCTAGGGGCGGCCGTTTGACCTCCTACGAGCAGTACTTC
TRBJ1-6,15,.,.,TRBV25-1,CASSGVGPYNSPLHF,TGTGCCAGCAGTGGAGTGGGGCCCTATAATTCACCCCTCCACTTT
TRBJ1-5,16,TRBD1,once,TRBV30,CAWDPGQTNSNQPQHF,TGTGCCTGGGATCCGGGACAGACAAATAGCAATCAGCCCCAGCATTTT
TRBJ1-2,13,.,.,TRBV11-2,CASSRATAGGYTF,TGTGCCAGCAGCCGCGCGACCGCGGGTGGCTACACCTTC
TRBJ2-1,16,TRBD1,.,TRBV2,CASSGTGGAVSNEQFF,TGTGCCAGCAGTGGAACAGGGGGCGCGGTGTCCAATGAGCAGTTCTTC
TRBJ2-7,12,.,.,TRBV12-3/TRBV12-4,CASSYGTGEQYF,TGTGCCAGCAGCTACGGTACGGGGGAGCAGTACTTC
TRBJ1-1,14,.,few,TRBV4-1,CASSRTVVNTEAFF,TGCGCCAGCAGCCGAACAGTAGTGAACACTGAAGCTTTCTTT
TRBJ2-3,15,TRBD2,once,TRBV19,CASSMAAGATDTQYF,TGTGCCAGTAGTATGGCGGCGGGAGCCACAGATACGCAGTATTTT
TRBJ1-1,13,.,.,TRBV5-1,CASQGQRRTEAFF,TGCGCCAGCCAGGGACAAAGAAGGACTGAAGCTTTCTTT
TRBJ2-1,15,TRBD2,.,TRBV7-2,CASSLNLAGGGEQFF,TGTGCCAGCAGCTTAAACCTAGCGGGGGGAGGTGAGCAGTTCTTC
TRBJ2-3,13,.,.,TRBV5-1,CASSPEVGDTQYF,TGCGCCAGCAGCCCGGAGGTAGGAGATACGCAGTATTTT
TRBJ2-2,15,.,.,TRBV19,CASSMEDSNTGELFF,TGTGCCAGTAGTATGGAAGACTCGAACACCGGGGAGCTGTTTTTT
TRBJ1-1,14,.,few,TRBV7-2,CASSLLGQNTEAFF,TGTGCCAGCAGCTTACTGGGACAGAACACTGAAGCTTTCTTT